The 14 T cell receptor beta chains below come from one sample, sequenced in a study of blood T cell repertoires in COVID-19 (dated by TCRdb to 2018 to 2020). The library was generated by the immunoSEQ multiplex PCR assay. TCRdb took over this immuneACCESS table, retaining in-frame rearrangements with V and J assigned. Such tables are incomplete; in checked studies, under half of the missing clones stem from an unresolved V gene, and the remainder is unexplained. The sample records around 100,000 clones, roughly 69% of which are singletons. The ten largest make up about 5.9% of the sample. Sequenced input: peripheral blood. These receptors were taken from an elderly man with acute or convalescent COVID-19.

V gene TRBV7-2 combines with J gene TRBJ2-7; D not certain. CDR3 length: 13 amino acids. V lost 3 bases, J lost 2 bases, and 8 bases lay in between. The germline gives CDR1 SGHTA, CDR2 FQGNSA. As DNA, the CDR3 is TGTGCCAGCAGCTTTTTACTACCCTACGAGCAGTACTTC. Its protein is CASSFLLPYEQYF.

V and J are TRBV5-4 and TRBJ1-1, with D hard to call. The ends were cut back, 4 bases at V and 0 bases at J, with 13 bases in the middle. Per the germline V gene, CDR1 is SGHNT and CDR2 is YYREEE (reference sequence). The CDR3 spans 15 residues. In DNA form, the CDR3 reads TGTGCCAGCAGCGCCGCGGAACTGTTGAACACTGAAGCTTTCTTT. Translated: CASSAAELLNTEAFF.

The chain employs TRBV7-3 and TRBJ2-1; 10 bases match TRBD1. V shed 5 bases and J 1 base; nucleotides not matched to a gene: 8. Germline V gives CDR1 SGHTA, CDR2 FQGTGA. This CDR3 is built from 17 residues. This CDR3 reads CASSKRVGQGSYNEQFF. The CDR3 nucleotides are TGTGCCAGCAGCAAGCGCGTGGGACAGGGGTCCTACAATGAGCAGTTCTTC. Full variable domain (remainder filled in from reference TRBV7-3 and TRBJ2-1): GAGVSQTPSNKVTEKGKYVELRCDPISGHTALYWYRQSLGQGPEFLIYFQGTGAADDSGLPNDRFFAVRPEGSVSTLKIQRTERGDSAVYLCASSKRVGQGSYNEQFFGPGTRLTVL.

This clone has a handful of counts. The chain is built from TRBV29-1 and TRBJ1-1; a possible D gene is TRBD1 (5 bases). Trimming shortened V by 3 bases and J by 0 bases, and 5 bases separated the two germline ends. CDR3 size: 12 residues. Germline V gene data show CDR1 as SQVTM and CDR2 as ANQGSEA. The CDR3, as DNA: TGCAGCGTTGACAGGGTGAACACTGAAGCTTTCTTT. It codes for CSVDRVNTEAFF.

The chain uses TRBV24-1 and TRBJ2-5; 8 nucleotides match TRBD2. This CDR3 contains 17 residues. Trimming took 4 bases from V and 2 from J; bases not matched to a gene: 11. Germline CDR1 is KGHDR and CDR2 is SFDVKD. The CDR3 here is CATSDSDPREGQETQYF. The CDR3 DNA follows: TGTGCCACCAGTGACTCCGACCCCCGGGAGGGGCAAGAGACCCAGTACTTC.

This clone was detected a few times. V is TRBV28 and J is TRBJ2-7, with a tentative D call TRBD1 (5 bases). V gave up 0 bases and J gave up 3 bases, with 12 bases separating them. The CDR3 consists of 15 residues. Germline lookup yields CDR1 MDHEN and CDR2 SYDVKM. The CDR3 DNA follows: TGTGCCAGCAGTTTATGGGACACAGCCAGCTACGAGCAGTACTTC. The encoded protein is CASSLWDTASYEQYF.

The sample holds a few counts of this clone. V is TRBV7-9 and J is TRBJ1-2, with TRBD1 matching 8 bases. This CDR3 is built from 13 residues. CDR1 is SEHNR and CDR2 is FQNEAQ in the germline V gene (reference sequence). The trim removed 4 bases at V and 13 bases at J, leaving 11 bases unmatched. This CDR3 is CASSSQTTGVPTF. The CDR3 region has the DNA TGTGCCAGCAGCTCGCAAACGACAGGGGTCCCCACCTTC.

The CDR3 region is CSVAQDSSPQYF. In DNA form, the CDR3 reads TGCAGCGTTGCCCAGGACTCTTCTCCGCAGTATTTT. This chain connects TRBV29-1 to TRBJ2-3; D may be TRBD2 (5 bases). Germline V gene data show CDR1 as SQVTM and CDR2 as ANQGSEA. This CDR3 is 12 amino acids long. Trimming shortened V by 4 bases and J by 10 bases, and 15 bases separated the two germline ends.

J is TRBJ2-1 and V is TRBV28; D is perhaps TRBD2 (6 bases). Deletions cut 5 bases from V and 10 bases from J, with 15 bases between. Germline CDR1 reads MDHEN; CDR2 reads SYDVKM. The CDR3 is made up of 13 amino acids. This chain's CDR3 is CASSRSGRGEQFF. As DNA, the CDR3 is TGTGCCAGCAGTAGGAGCGGCCGGGGGGAGCAGTTCTTC.

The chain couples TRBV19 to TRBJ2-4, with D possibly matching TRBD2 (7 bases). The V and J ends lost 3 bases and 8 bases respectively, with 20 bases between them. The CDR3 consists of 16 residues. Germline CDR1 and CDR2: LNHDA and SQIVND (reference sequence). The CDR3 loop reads CASSIKSGGALDIQYF. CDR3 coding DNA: TGTGCCAGTAGTATTAAATCGGGGGGCGCTTTAGACATTCAGTACTTC.

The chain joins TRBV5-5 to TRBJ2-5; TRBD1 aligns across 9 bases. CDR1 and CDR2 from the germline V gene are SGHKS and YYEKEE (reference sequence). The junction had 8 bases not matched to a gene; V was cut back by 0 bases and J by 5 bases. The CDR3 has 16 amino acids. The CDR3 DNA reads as TGTGCCAGCAGCTTGGCCCTAACAGGGGGCTTCGAGACCCAGTACTTC. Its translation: CASSLALTGGFETQYF.

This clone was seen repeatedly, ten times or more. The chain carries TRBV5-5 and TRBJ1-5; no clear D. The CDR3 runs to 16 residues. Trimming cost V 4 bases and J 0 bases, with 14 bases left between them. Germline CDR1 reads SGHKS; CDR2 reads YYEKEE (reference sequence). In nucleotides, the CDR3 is TGTGCCAGCAGCCCTCGAGAGTCCCATAGCAATCAGCCCCAGCATTTT. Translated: CASSPRESHSNQPQHF.

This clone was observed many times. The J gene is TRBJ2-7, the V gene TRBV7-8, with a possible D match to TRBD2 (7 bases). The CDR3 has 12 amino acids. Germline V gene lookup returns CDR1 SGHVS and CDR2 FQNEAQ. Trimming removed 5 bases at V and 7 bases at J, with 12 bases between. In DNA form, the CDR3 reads TGTGCCAGCAGCCCCAGGGGAGGGGAGCAGTACTTC. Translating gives CASSPRGGEQYF. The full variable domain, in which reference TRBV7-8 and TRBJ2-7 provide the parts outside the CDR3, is GAGVSQSPRYKVAKRGQDVALRCDPISGHVSLFWYQQALGQGPEFLTYFQNEAQLDKSGLPSDRFFAERPEGSVSTLKIQRTQQEDSAVYLCASSPRGGEQYFGPGTRLTVT.

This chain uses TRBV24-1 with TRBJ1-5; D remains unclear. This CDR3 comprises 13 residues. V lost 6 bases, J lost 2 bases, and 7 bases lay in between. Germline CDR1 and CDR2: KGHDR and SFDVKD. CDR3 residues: CATSSFGNQPQHF. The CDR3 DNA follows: TGTGCCACCAGTAGCTTCGGCAATCAGCCCCAGCATTTT.